These 11 T cell receptor beta chains share one sample of origin, sequenced in a study of OX40 agonist ivuxolimab in advanced cancers. The library was made by the immunoSEQ multiplex PCR assay. Drawn from immuneACCESS, this table holds only the in-frame rearrangements with V and J called that TCRdb kept. Clones are partly lost; checked studies trace under half to an unresolved V gene and leave the rest unexplained. The sample table holds 70,000 to 95,000 clones, of which around 92% were seen once. The ten largest account for about 0.51% of the sample. The source was CD4+ or CD8+ T cells sorted from blood, collected in a trial of the OX40 agonist ivuxolimab. The receptors stem from an adult with an advanced solid tumor such as melanoma, head and neck, liver or kidney cancer.

This clone appeared a single time. The chain employs TRBV6-1 and TRBJ2-7; D not resolved. The germline V gene encodes CDR1 MNHNS and CDR2 SASEGT. The CDR3 is made up of 14 amino acids. The V end lost 2 bases, the J end lost 3 bases, and 11 bases lay between the germline ends. CDR3 sequence reads: CASSEFIDYYEQYF. The CDR3 DNA reads as TGTGCCAGCAGTGAATTTATAGATTACTACGAGCAGTACTTC.

The rearrangement joins TRBV25-1 to TRBJ1-6; tentatively, D is TRBD1 (5 bases). This CDR3 has 14 amino acids. V was cut by 4 bases and J by 10 bases, with 14 bases left in between. Germline V gene data show CDR1 as MGHDK and CDR2 as SYGVNS. The CDR3 sequence: CASSARQGASPLHF. The DNA of the CDR3 is TGTGCCAGCAGTGCCCGGCAGGGTGCATCACCCCTCCACTTT.

The genes are TRBV11-1 and TRBJ2-1; D is unclear. Germline V gene data show CDR1 as SGHAT and CDR2 as FQDESV (reference sequence). This CDR3 has 13 amino acids. V gave up 1 base and J gave up 6 bases, with 7 bases separating them. This chain's CDR3 is CASSLGAGNEQFF. The CDR3 nucleotides read TGTGCCAGCAGCTTAGGGGCAGGCAATGAGCAGTTCTTC. Combining the CDR3 with reference TRBV11-1 and TRBJ2-1 gives the whole variable domain EAEVAQSPRYKITEKSQAVAFWCDPISGHATLYWYRQILGQGPELLVQFQDESVVDDSQLPKDRFSAERLKGVDSTLKIQPAELGDSAMYLCASSLGAGNEQFFGPGTRLTVL.

J is TRBJ2-7 and V is TRBV10-3; 10 bases are shared with TRBD2. This CDR3 region has 14 residues. V was clipped by 2 bases and J by 6 bases; unmatched bases: 4. Germline CDR1 reads ENHRY; CDR2 reads SYGVKD. The CDR3 DNA sequence: TGTGCCATCAGTGAGAGCGGGGGGGCCTTCGAGCAGTACTTC. Translated: CAISESGGAFEQYF.

This sequence joins TRBV10-3 and TRBJ2-7, with no clear D. Germline-derived CDR1 and CDR2 are ENHRY and SYGVKD. The V end was cut by 4 bases, the J end by 4 bases, with 5 bases between. The CDR3 spans 11 residues. The CDR3 here is CAISGEYEQYF. The CDR3 nucleotides are TGTGCCATCAGTGGGGAATACGAGCAGTACTTC.

The chain carries TRBV6-6 and TRBJ1-2; the D gene is possibly TRBD1 (6 bases). V lost 8 bases and J lost 4, with 14 bases in between. The CDR3 length is 13 residues. CDR1 is MNHNY, CDR2 SVGAGI, per germline (reference sequence). The CDR3 protein is CASHRVGLYGYTF. In nucleotides, the CDR3 is TGTGCCAGCCACAGGGTGGGCCTCTATGGCTACACCTTC.

This clone was recorded once. V is TRBV5-1 and J is TRBJ2-5, with 8 bases matching TRBD2. The V gene end was trimmed by 1 base and the J gene end by 2 bases; junction bases not matched to a gene: 10. The CDR3 sequence is 17 residues long. The V gene's germline CDR1 is SGHRS and CDR2 YFSETQ. The DNA of the CDR3 is TGCGCCAGCAGCTTGTCCCCCCGGGCGGGGGGACAAGAGACCCAGTACTTC. Encoded protein: CASSLSPRAGGQETQYF.

This chain joins TRBV5-8 and TRBJ2-5; no reliable D call. V was trimmed by 3 bases and J by 6 bases, leaving 9 bases between them. Germline assignment: CDR1 SGHTS and CDR2 YDEGEE. The CDR3 loop spans 12 amino acids. CDR3 loop: CASSSRLQTQYF. CDR3 bases: TGTGCCAGCAGCTCTAGGTTGCAGACCCAGTACTTC. The complete variable domain, with remaining parts taken from reference TRBV5-8 and TRBJ2-5, reads EAGVTQSPTHLIKTRGQQATLRCSPISGHTSVYWYQQALGLGLQFLLWYDEGEERNRGNFPPRFSGRQFPNYSSELNVNALELEDSALYLCASSSRLQTQYFGPGTRLLVL.

V gene TRBV12-5 combines with J gene TRBJ2-1; D not resolved. Germline V lookup: CDR1 LGHNT, CDR2 FRNRAP. The CDR3 length is 13 residues. Between the trimmed V and J ends, which lost 7 bases and 4 bases, there was a span of 11 bases. CDR3 bases: TGTGCTAGTGCCTCCTTCGGGTACAATGAGCAGTTCTTC. It yields the protein CASASFGYNEQFF.

The rearrangement uses TRBV5-1 and TRBJ2-2; possibly TRBD1 for D (5 bases). The CDR3 extends over 16 amino acids. The germline V gene has CDR1 SGHRS and CDR2 YFSETQ. Trimming shortened V by 0 bases and J by 4 bases, and 13 bases separated the two germline ends. CDR3 sequence reads: CASSLGGQGGTGELFF. CDR3 in DNA: TGCGCCAGCAGCTTGGGGGGCCAGGGTGGCACCGGGGAGCTGTTTTTT. The full variable domain, completed using reference TRBV5-1 and TRBJ2-2, is KAGVTQTPRYLIKTRGQQVTLSCSPISGHRSVSWYQQTPGQGLQFLFEYFSETQRNKGNFPGRFSGRQFSNSRSEMNVSTLELGDSALYLCASSLGGQGGTGELFFGEGSRLTVL.

The chain joins TRBV5-1 to TRBJ1-1; D gene ambiguous. From germline, CDR1 is SGHRS and CDR2 YFSETQ. With 8 bases removed from V and 1 base from J, the gap between germline ends came to 9 bases. The CDR3 extends over 12 amino acids. CDR3 protein: CASRQENTEAFF. The CDR3 DNA reads as TGCGCCAGTAGACAAGAGAACACTGAAGCTTTCTTT.